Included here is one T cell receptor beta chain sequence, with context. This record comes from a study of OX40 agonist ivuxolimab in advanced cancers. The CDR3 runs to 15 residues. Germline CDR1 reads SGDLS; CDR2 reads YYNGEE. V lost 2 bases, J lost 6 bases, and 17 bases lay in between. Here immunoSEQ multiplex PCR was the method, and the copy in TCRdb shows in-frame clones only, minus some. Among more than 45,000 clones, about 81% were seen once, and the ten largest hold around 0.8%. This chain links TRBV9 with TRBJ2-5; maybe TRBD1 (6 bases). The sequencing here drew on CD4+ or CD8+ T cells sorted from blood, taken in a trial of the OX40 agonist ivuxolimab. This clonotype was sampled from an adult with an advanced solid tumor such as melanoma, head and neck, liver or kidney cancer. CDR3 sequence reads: CASSVGTTGRQTQYF. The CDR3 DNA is TGTGCCAGCAGCGTTGGCACTACAGGGCGGCAGACCCAGTACTTC.